These 8 T cell receptor beta chains came from one sample sequenced in a study of T cell responses to AZD1222 COVID-19 vaccine. Method: immunoSEQ multiplex PCR; TCRdb's copy keeps in-frame clones and lacks some. The repertoire holds roughly 110,000 clones, with around nine tenths as singletons. The source was peripheral blood, collected on day 0 of AZD1222 vaccination. The receptors come from an adult in good health.

V gene TRBV7-9 combines with J gene TRBJ2-1; possible D gene TRBD1, 6 bases. This CDR3 has 15 residues. The germline CDR1 and CDR2 sequences are SEHNR and FQNEAQ (reference sequence). Trimming took off 5 bases at V and 3 bases at J, with 14 bases between the two ends. As DNA, the CDR3 is TGTGCCAGCAGCCCCGGACAGTTAAACTACAATGAGCAGTTCTTC. Its protein product is CASSPGQLNYNEQFF.

V and J are TRBV2 and TRBJ2-5, with 7 bases identical to TRBD1. The germline CDR1 and CDR2 sequences are SNHLY and FYNNEI. The ends lost 5 bases at V and 2 bases at J; junction bases unmatched: 2. The CDR3 is 13 amino acids. DNA for the CDR3: TGTGCCAGCAGTTCACAGGGGCAAGAGACCCAGTACTTC. Residues: CASSSQGQETQYF.

The J gene is TRBJ1-1, the V gene TRBV9; the D gene is possibly TRBD1 (5 bases). This CDR3 comprises 15 residues. In germline, CDR1 is SGDLS, CDR2 YYNGEE. Trimming shortened V by 0 bases and J by 4 bases, and 13 bases separated the two germline ends. CDR3 in DNA: TGTGCCAGCAGCGTAGCTGGCAGGGCGGGCACTGAAGCTTTCTTT. It yields the protein CASSVAGRAGTEAFF.

The chain carries TRBV12-5 and TRBJ2-2; D not certain. Germline V gene lookup returns CDR1 LGHNT and CDR2 FRNRAP. The CDR3 is made up of 14 amino acids. V lost 1 base and J lost 4, with 7 bases in between. The CDR3 reads CASGLGTGTGELFF. The CDR3 coding sequence is TGTGCTAGTGGTTTGGGTACGGGCACCGGGGAGCTGTTTTTT.

This clone came up once. The rearrangement uses TRBV27 and TRBJ1-6; 7 bases align to TRBD1. The CDR3 is 16 residues long. Trimming cost V 2 bases and J 7 bases; bases outside gene matches: 8. In germline, CDR1 is MNHEY, CDR2 SMNVEV (reference sequence). The CDR3 bases are TGTGCCAGCAGTTTAGGGGTAGGACAGGAAAATTCACCCCTCCACTTT. This encodes CASSLGVGQENSPLHF.

Of note for this clone: Other nucleotide sequences in the sample specify the same CDR3. V and J are TRBV3-1 (or the pseudogene TRBV3-2) and TRBJ2-1; TRBD2 agrees at 11 bases. V shed 1 base and J 9 bases; nucleotides not matched to a gene: 5. Germline V gene sequence: CDR1 LGHDT, CDR2 YNNKEL (reference sequence). The CDR3 totals 15 residues. DNA of the CDR3: TGTGCCAGCAGCCAAGTTAGCGGGAGGGGGGGTGAGCAGTTCTTC. The encoded protein is CASSQVSGRGGEQFF.

The V gene is TRBV4-1, the J gene TRBJ2-5, with unresolved D. Germline CDR1 is MGHRA and CDR2 is YSYEKL. There are 15 residues in the CDR3. Trimming took off 4 bases at V and 3 bases at J, with 15 bases between the two ends. The CDR3 nucleotides read TGCGCCAGCAGCCCTCTCGGATTAACAGAAGAGACCCAGTACTTC. Translated: CASSPLGLTEETQYF.

The genes are TRBV9 and TRBJ2-1, with a tentative D call TRBD2 (5 bases). There are 15 residues in the CDR3. V was clipped by 4 bases and J by 0 bases, with 11 bases between them. Germline V CDR1 and CDR2: SGDLS, YYNGEE. The CDR3 DNA reads TGTGCCAGCAGCCTCAGCGGTAGCTCCTACAATGAGCAGTTCTTC. As protein: CASSLSGSSYNEQFF. The entire variable domain, with the rest obtained from reference TRBV9 and TRBJ2-1, is as follows: DSGVTQTPKHLITATGQRVTLRCSPRSGDLSVYWYQQSLDQGLQFLIQYYNGEERAKGNILERFSAQQFPDLHSELNLSSLELGDSALYFCASSLSGSSYNEQFFGPGTRLTVL.